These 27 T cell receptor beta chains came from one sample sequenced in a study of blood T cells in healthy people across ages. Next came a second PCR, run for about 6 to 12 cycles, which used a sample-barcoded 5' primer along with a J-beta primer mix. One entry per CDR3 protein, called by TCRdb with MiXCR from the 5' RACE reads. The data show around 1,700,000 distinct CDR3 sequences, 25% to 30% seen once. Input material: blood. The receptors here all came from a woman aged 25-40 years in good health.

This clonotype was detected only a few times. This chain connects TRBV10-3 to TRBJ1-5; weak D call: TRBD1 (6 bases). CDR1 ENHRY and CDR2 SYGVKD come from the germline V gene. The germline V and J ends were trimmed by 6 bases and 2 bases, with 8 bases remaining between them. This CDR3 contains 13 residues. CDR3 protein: CAIRDSRNQPQHF. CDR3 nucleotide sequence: TGTGCCATCAGGGACAGTCGCAATCAGCCCCAGCATTTT.

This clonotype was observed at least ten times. The DNA of the CDR3 is TGTGCCAGCAGCTTGGGTGTGGGGGTCGGACCCTACGAGCAGTACTTC. The encoded protein is CASSLGVGVGPYEQYF. The chain carries TRBV7-2 and TRBJ2-7; D is perhaps TRBD1 or TRBD2 (5 bases each). Germline values: CDR1 SGHTA, CDR2 FQGNSA. The CDR3 covers 16 residues. Trimming removed 3 bases at V and 2 bases at J, with 17 bases between. Complete variable domain (other parts from reference TRBV7-2 and TRBJ2-7): GAGVSQSPSNKVTEKGKDVELRCDPISGHTALYWYRQSLGQGLEFLIYFQGNSAPDKSGLPSDRFSAERTGGSVSTLTIQRTQQEDSAVYLCASSLGVGVGPYEQYFGPGTRLTVT.

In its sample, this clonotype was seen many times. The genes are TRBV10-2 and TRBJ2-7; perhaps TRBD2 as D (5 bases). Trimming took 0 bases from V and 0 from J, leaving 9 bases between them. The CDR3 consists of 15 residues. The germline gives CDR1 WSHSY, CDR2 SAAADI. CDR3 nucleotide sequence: TGCGCCAGCAGTGAGTCGGGAGCAGCCTCCTACGAGCAGTACTTC. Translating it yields CASSESGAASYEQYF.

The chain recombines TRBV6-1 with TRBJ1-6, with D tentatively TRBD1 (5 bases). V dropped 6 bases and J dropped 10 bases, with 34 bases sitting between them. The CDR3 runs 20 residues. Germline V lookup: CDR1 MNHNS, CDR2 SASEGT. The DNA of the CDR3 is TGTGCCAGCAGCCCTGAGAAATTTAACGGTTTCTGGGCAGGGAGATCACCCCTCCACTTT. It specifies CASSPEKFNGFWAGRSPLHF.

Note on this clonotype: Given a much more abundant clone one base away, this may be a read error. The CDR3, as DNA: TGCGCCAGCGCCTCGATCGGGGGCGAGAATTGCAATCAGCCCCAGCATTTT. This codes for CASASIGGENCNQPQHF. The chain employs TRBV10-1 and TRBJ1-5; tentatively, D is TRBD1 (6 bases). The CDR3 consists of 17 residues. Germline CDR1 and CDR2: WNHNN and SYGVQD (reference sequence). The V gene lost 8 bases and the J gene lost 2 bases, with 22 bases spanning the gap.

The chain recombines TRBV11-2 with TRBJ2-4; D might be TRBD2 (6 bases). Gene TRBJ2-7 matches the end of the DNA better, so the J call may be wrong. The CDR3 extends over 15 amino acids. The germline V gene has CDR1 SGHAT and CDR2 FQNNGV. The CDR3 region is CASSFAEGGFGEQYF. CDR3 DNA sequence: TGTGCCAGCAGCTTTGCGGAGGGAGGCTTCGGCGAGCAGTACTTC.

The CDR3 nucleotides read TGTGCCAGCAGTTGGGACAGGGGGCGGTCCTACGAGCAGTACTTC. It translates to CASSWDRGRSYEQYF. The V gene is TRBV6-5, the J gene TRBJ2-7, with TRBD1 identical over 12 bases. The V gene end was trimmed by 4 bases and the J gene end by 1 base; junction bases not matched to a gene: 2. The CDR3 totals 15 residues. The V gene's germline CDR1 is MNHEY and CDR2 SVGAGI.

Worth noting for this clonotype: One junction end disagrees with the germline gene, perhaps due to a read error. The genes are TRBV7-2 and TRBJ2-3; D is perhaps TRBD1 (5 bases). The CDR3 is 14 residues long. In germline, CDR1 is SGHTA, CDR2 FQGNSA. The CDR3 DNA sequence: TGTGCCAGCAGCCTCGGAAGTGTCACAGGTACGCAGTATTTT. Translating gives CASSLGSVTGTQYF.

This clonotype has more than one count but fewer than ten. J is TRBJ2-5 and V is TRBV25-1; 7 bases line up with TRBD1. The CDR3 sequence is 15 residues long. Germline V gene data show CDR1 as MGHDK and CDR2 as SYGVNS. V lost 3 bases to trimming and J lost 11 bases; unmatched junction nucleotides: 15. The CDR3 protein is CASSDLRQGDNEQYF. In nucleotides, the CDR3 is TGTGCCAGCAGTGATCTGCGACAGGGAGACAATGAGCAGTACTTC.

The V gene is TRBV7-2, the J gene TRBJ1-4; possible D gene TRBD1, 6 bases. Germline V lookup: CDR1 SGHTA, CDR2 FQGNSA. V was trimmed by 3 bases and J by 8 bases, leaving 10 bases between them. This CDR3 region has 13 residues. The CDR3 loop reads CASSLGGPEKLFF. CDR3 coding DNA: TGTGCCAGCAGCTTGGGGGGCCCGGAAAAACTGTTTTTT.

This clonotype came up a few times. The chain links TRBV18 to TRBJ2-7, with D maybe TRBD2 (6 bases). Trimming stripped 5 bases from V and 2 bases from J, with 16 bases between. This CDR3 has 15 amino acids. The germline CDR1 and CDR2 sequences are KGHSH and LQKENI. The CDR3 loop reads CASSSGTSSAYEQYF. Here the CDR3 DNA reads TGTGCCAGCTCATCCGGGACTTCTTCGGCCTACGAGCAGTACTTC.

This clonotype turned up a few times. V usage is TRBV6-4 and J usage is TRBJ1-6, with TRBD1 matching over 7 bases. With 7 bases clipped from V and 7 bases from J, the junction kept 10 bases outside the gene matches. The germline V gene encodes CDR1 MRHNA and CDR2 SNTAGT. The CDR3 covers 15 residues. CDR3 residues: CASTTRGGRNSPLHF. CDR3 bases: TGTGCCAGCACCACCAGGGGGGGCAGAAATTCACCCCTCCACTTT.

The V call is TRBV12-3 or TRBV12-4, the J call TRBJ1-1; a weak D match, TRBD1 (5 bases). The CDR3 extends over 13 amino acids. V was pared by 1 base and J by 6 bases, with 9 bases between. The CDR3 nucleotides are TGTGCCAGCAGTTTAGAAAGGGGTCCTGAAGCTTTCTTT. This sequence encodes CASSLERGPEAFF.

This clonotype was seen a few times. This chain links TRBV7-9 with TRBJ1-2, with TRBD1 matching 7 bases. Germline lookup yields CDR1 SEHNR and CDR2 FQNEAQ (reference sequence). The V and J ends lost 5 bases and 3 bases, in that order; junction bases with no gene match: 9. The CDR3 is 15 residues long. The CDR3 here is CASSTETGLDYGYTF. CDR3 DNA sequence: TGTGCCAGCAGCACTGAGACAGGGCTGGACTATGGCTACACCTTC.

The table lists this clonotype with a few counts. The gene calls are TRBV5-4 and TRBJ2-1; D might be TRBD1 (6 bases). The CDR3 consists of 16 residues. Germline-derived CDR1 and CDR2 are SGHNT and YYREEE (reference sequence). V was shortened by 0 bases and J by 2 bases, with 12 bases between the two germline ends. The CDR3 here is CASSLGQDPTYNEQFF. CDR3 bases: TGTGCCAGCAGCTTGGGACAGGACCCGACCTACAATGAGCAGTTCTTC.

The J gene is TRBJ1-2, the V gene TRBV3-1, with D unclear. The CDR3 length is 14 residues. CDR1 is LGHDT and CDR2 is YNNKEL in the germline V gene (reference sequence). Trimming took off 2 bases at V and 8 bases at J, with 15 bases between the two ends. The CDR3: CASSQNVGSEGYTF. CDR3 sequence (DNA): TGTGCCAGCAGCCAAAATGTGGGGTCTGAGGGCTACACCTTC.

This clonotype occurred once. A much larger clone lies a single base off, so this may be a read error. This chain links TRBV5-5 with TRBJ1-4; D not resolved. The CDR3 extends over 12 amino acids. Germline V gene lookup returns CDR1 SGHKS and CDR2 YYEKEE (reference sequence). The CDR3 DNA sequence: TGTGTCAGCAGCTTTACTAATGAAAAACTGTTTTTT. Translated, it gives CVSSFTNEKLFF.

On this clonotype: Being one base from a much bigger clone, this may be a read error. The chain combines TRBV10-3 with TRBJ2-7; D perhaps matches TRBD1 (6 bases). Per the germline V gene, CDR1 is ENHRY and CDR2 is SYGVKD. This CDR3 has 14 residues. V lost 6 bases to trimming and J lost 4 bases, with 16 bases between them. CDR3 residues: CAISRDGQSYEQYF. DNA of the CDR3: TGTGCCATCAGCCGGGACGGACAGAGTTACGAGCAGTACTTC.

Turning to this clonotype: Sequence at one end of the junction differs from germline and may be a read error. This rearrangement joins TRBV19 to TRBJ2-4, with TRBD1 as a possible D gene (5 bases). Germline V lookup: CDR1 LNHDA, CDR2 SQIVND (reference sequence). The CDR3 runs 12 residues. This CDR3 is CASSIRENIRYF. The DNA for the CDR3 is TGTGCCAGTAGTATCAGGGAAAACATTCGGTACTTC. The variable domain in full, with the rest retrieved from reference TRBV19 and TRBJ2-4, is DGGITQSPKYLFRKEGQNVTLSCEQNLNHDAMYWYRQDPGQGLRLIYYSQIVNDFQKGDIAEGYSVSREKKESFPLTVTSAQKNPTAFYLCASSIRENIRYFGAGTRLSVL.

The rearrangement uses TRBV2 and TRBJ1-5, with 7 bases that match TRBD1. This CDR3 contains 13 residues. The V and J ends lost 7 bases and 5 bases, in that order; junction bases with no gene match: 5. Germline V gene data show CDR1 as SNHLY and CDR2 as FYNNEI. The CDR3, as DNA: TGTGCCAGCACGACAGGGCAGGATCAGCCCCAGCATTTT. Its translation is CASTTGQDQPQHF.

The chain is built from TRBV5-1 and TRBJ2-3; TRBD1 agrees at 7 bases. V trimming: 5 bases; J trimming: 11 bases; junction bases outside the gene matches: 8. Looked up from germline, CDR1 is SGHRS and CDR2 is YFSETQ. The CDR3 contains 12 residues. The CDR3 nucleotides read TGCGCCAGCAGAGGGGGCGAAGGGGGGCAGTATTTT. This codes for CASRGGEGGQYF.

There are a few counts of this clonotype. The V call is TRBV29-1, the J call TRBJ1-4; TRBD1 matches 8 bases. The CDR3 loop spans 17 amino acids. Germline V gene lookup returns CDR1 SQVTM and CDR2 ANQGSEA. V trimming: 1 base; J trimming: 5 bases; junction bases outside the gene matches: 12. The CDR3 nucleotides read TGCAGCGTTGAAGGAGGCGAGGGACAGGAAAGAAATGAAAAACTGTTTTTT. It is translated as CSVEGGEGQERNEKLFF.

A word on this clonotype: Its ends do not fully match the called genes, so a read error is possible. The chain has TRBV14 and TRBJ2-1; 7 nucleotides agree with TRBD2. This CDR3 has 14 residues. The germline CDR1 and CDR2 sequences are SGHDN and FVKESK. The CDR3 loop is CAGSQDQGTAGQCF. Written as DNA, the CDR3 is TGTGCCGGCAGCCAGGATCAGGGTACAGCGGGGCAGTGCTTC. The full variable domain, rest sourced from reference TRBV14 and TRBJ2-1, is EAGVTQFPSHSVIEKGQTVTLRCDPISGHDNLYWYRRVMGKEIKFLLHFVKESKQDESGMPNNRFLAERTGGTYSTLKVQPAELEDSGVYFCAGSQDQGTAGQCFGPGTRLTVL.

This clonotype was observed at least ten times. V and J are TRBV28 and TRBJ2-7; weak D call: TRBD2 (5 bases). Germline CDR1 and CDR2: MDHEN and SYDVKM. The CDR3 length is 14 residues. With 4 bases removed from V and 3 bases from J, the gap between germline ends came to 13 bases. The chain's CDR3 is CASSSGMASYEQYF. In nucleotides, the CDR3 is TGTGCCAGCAGTTCCGGGATGGCTAGCTACGAGCAGTACTTC.

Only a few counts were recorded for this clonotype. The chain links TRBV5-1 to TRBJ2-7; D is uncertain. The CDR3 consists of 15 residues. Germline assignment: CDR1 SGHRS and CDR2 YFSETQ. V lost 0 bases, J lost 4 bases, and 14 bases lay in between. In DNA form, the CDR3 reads TGCGCCAGCAGCTTGGCGGGCCGCGAAGTATACGAGCAGTACTTC. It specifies CASSLAGREVYEQYF.

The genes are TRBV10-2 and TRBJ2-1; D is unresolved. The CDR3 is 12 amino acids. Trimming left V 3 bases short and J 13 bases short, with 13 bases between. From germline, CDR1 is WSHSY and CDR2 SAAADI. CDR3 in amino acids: CASSDRPIPQFF. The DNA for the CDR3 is TGCGCCAGCAGTGACCGACCCATCCCTCAGTTCTTC.

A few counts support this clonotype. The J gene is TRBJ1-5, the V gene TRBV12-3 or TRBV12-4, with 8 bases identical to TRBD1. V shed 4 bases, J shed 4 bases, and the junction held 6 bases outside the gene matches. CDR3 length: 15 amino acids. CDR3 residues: CASSSQGAQNQPQHF. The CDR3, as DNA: TGTGCCAGCAGTTCGCAGGGGGCACAAAATCAGCCCCAGCATTTT.